Below, 20 T cell receptor beta chains from the same sample are listed, as sequenced in a study of blood T cell repertoires in COVID-19. The protocol was immunoSEQ multiplex PCR, while the TCRdb copy is restricted to in-frame clones and leaves out a portion. This sample carries 200,000 or so clones, approximately 91% of them seen once, and the ten largest clones take over 15%. The sample taken for sequencing was peripheral blood. These TCRs come from a man aged 45 to 65 with COVID-19, enrolled during active disease.

The V call is TRBV7-3, the J call TRBJ1-6, with D tentatively TRBD1 (6 bases). The CDR3 sequence is 15 residues long. Germline V gene lookup returns CDR1 SGHTA and CDR2 FQGTGA. V was pared by 5 bases and J by 8 bases, with 16 bases between. The CDR3 bases are TGTGCCAGCAGCCCAGGGGTCGCCAATGATTCACCCCTCCACTTT. Translation gives CASSPGVANDSPLHF.

This sequence joins TRBV11-1 and TRBJ2-3; the match to TRBD2 covers 11 bases. Per the germline V gene, CDR1 is SGHAT and CDR2 is FQDESV (reference sequence). The J segment lost 0 bases and the V segment lost 5 bases, leaving 4 bases of the junction unmatched. The length of the CDR3 is 16 residues. The CDR3, as DNA: TGTGCCAGCAGCATACGGACTAGCGGGAGCACAGATACGCAGTATTTT. It specifies CASSIRTSGSTDTQYF.

The chain has TRBV6-1 and TRBJ1-5; TRBD1 might be the D (5 bases). This CDR3 is built from 15 residues. V lost 2 bases, J lost 4 bases, and 12 bases lay in between. The V gene's germline CDR1 is MNHNS and CDR2 SASEGT. In DNA, the CDR3 is TGTGCCAGCAGTGAAACAACAGGACGTAATCAGCCCCAGCATTTT. Encoded protein: CASSETTGRNQPQHF.

The CDR3 is CASSLGAGGSYNEQFF. CDR3 DNA: TGTGCCAGCAGCTTGGGTGCGGGTGGTTCCTACAATGAGCAGTTCTTC. The J gene is TRBJ2-1, the V gene TRBV5-8; a possible D gene is TRBD2 (5 bases). Per the germline V gene, CDR1 is SGHTS and CDR2 is YDEGEE. V shed 0 bases and J shed 1 base, with 11 bases lying between them. The CDR3 is made up of 16 amino acids.

The V gene is TRBV3-1 (or the pseudogene TRBV3-2), the J gene TRBJ1-1, with TRBD1 matching 7 bases. Losses at the gene ends were 0 bases for V and 10 bases for J; bases not matched to a gene: 5. Germline assignment: CDR1 LGHDT and CDR2 YNNKEL (reference sequence). The CDR3 is made up of 13 amino acids. CDR3 sequence reads: CASSQEWPGGAFF. The CDR3 region has the DNA TGTGCCAGCAGCCAAGAGTGGCCAGGGGGAGCTTTCTTT.

The chain recombines TRBV2 with TRBJ2-3; 9 nucleotides match TRBD2. Germline V gene lookup returns CDR1 SNHLY and CDR2 FYNNEI. The length of the CDR3 is 15 residues. Trimming took 2 bases from V and 6 from J; bases not matched to a gene: 6. The CDR3 DNA reads TGTGCCAGCAGTGAACAGGGACTAGCTTGGGATACGCAGTATTTT. The encoded protein is CASSEQGLAWDTQYF.

This chain joins TRBV2 and TRBJ1-5; D might be TRBD1 (5 bases). V was cut by 4 bases and J by 1 base, with 11 bases left in between. CDR1 is SNHLY, CDR2 FYNNEI, per germline. The CDR3 has 15 amino acids. The CDR3 is CASSGVTASNQPQHF. In DNA, the CDR3 is TGTGCCAGCAGTGGGGTGACAGCGAGCAATCAGCCCCAGCATTTT.

CDR3 DNA sequence: TGTGCCAGCAGTGGGACAGTATCCTACAATGAGCAGTTCTTC. Its protein is CASSGTVSYNEQFF. The J gene is TRBJ2-1, the V gene TRBV2, with D perhaps matching TRBD1 (6 bases). The ends were cut back, 4 bases at V and 1 base at J, with 8 bases in the middle. Germline CDR1 and CDR2: SNHLY and FYNNEI. The CDR3 loop spans 14 amino acids.

Comment on this clone: The junction does not match germline at one end; this may be a read error. J is TRBJ1-6 and V is TRBV19; TRBD1 is a possible D gene (6 bases). This CDR3 spans 16 amino acids. Germline CDR1 reads LNHDA; CDR2 reads SQIVND (reference sequence). The CDR3 here is CASSIGQSSYNSPLHF. In DNA, the CDR3 is TGTGCCAGTAGCATAGGACAGAGCTCCTATAATTCACCCCTCCACTTT.

V gene TRBV15 combines with J gene TRBJ1-4; D is unclear. V lost 0 bases and J lost 10, with 15 bases in between. CDR3 length: 15 amino acids. The germline CDR1 and CDR2 sequences are LNHNV and YYDKDF (reference sequence). CDR3 DNA: TGTGCCACCAGCAGAGATAATGTAGGAGCCAGAAAACTGTTTTTT. Protein: CATSRDNVGARKLFF.

This clone showed up just a few times. The rearrangement links TRBV4-3 to TRBJ2-1; perhaps TRBD2 as D (5 bases). Between the trimmed V and J ends, which lost 0 bases and 0 bases, there was a span of 9 bases. CDR1 and CDR2 (germline): LGHNA, YSLEER. The CDR3 consists of 16 residues. The CDR3: CASSQDLGSSYNEQFF. The CDR3 coding sequence is TGCGCCAGCAGCCAAGATCTGGGGAGCTCCTACAATGAGCAGTTCTTC.

This chain connects TRBV7-2 to TRBJ1-1; perhaps TRBD1 as D (6 bases). The CDR3 is 17 residues long. V was cut by 1 base and J by 6 bases, with 21 bases left in between. Germline V CDR1 and CDR2: SGHTA, FQGNSA. CDR3 nucleotides: TGTGCCAGCAGCTTAGGTCTCGGGCGGACGGGGGGGCCTGAAGCTTTCTTT. Encoded protein: CASSLGLGRTGGPEAFF.

V is TRBV5-1 and J is TRBJ2-2, with D hard to call. The CDR3 is 13 amino acids. Looked up from germline, CDR1 is SGHRS and CDR2 is YFSETQ. The ends were cut back, 1 base at V and 5 bases at J, with 6 bases in the middle. This CDR3 reads CASSLQRTGELFF. The CDR3 DNA sequence: TGCGCCAGCAGCTTGCAGAGGACCGGGGAGCTGTTTTTT.

The table lists this clone with a count of one. This sequence joins TRBV27 and TRBJ2-1; 10 nucleotides align to TRBD2. The V segment lost 5 bases and the J segment 3 bases; nucleotides outside the gene matches: 4. The CDR3 loop spans 15 amino acids. Germline V gene data show CDR1 as MNHEY and CDR2 as SMNVEV (reference sequence). For the CDR3, the DNA is TGTGCCAGCAGTCCCCGGACTAGCGGCTACAATGAGCAGTTCTTC. Translating gives CASSPRTSGYNEQFF.

In this sample, this clone turned up a few times. The chain carries TRBV4-1 and TRBJ2-2, with 9 bases lining up with TRBD2. Germline CDR1 MGHRA, CDR2 YSYEKL. This CDR3 contains 18 residues. The trim removed 3 bases at V and 2 bases at J, leaving 10 bases unmatched. CDR3 nucleotides: TGCGCCAGCAGCCAGGCAAGCGGGGGGTTCCTAAACACCGGGGAGCTGTTTTTT. Residues: CASSQASGGFLNTGELFF.

The V and J genes are TRBV7-2 and TRBJ1-2; 12 bases agree with TRBD1. CDR1 and CDR2 from the germline V gene are SGHTA and FQGNSA. V lost 5 bases, J lost 7 bases, and 5 bases stayed unmatched. This CDR3 has 14 residues. As DNA, the CDR3 is TGTGCCAGCAGCCCGGGACAGGGGGCGGGTGGCTACACCTTC. Translated: CASSPGQGAGGYTF. Full variable domain (rest looked up from reference TRBV7-2 and TRBJ1-2): GAGVSQSPSNKVTEKGKDVELRCDPISGHTALYWYRQSLGQGLEFLIYFQGNSAPDKSGLPSDRFSAERTGGSVSTLTIQRTQQEDSAVYLCASSPGQGAGGYTFGSGTRLTVV.

The rearrangement links TRBV7-6 to TRBJ1-4, with TRBD1 matching 8 bases. Germline CDR1 SGHVS, CDR2 FNYEAQ. This CDR3 region has 17 residues. With V trimmed by 2 bases and J by 2 bases, 7 bases remained unmatched. CDR3: CASSLSGGRWTNEKLFF. CDR3 in DNA: TGTGCCAGCAGCTTATCAGGGGGCCGTTGGACTAATGAAAAACTGTTTTTT.

Turning to this clone: Other DNA sequences from this sample encode an identical CDR3 as well. CDR3 DNA sequence: TGCGCCAGCAGCTTGGACAGTCTCTCCTACGAGCAGTACTTC. Residues: CASSLDSLSYEQYF. This rearrangement joins TRBV5-1 to TRBJ2-7, with D hard to call. The CDR3 runs to 14 residues. Per the germline V gene, CDR1 is SGHRS and CDR2 is YFSETQ. V was shortened by 0 bases and J by 0 bases, with 7 bases between the two germline ends.

CDR3 amino acids: CASSLVREGGYTF. Here the CDR3 DNA reads TGCGCCAGCAGCTTGGTCAGGGAAGGGGGCTACACCTTC. The chain couples TRBV5-1 to TRBJ1-2; a weak D match, TRBD1 (5 bases). The CDR3 has 13 residues. Germline-derived CDR1 and CDR2 are SGHRS and YFSETQ. V was shortened by 0 bases and J by 8 bases, with 11 bases between the two germline ends.

The chain is built from TRBV6-2 or TRBV6-3 and TRBJ2-3; 8 positions match TRBD1. CDR3 length: 15 residues. Germline V gene sequence: CDR1 MNHEY, CDR2 SVGEGT. Trimming removed 0 bases from V and 8 bases from J; junction bases left unmatched: 7. CDR3 DNA: TGTGCCAGCAGTTACTCTGGACAGGGATCGGGTACGCAGTATTTT. This sequence encodes CASSYSGQGSGTQYF.